These T cell receptor beta chains were read from a single sample in a study of PD-1 blockade in classical Hodgkin lymphoma. Only in-frame clones appear in the TCRdb table, and some are missing; sequencing was by immunoSEQ multiplex PCR. The sample lists tens of thousands of clones, more than 70% seen once, with roughly 9.4% in the top ten. The sequencing here drew on peripheral blood mononuclear cells (PBMCs), taken before the fourth cycle of nivolumab. The receptors come from a human donor with classical Hodgkin lymphoma. The CDR3 runs from the conserved cysteine through the conserved F or W. The D gene is left open where the match is weak. Expanded clones are given a class, and other clones once, few, many or no size at all.

clone_size d_call j_call v_call cdr3_aa cdr3_nt
once NA TRBJ1-2 TRBV2 CASTVNYGYTF TGTGCCAGCACAGTTAACTATGGCTACACCTTC
NA TRBD1 TRBJ2-7 TRBV4-3 CASSRSGTGGYEQYF TGCGCCAGCAGCCGCTCCGGGACAGGGGGGTACGAGCAGTACTTC
few NA TRBJ2-5 TRBV19 CASSIGGDQETQYF TGTGCCAGTAGTATAGGCGGGGACCAAGAGACCCAGTACTTC
NA NA TRBJ2-7 TRBV5-8 CASSSGLLSYEQYF TGTGCCAGCAGCTCGGGACTCCTCTCCTACGAGCAGTACTTC
NA NA TRBJ1-6 TRBV19 CASSIGWVNNSPLHF TGTGCCAGTAGTATCGGGTGGGTGAATAATTCACCCCTCCACTTT
NA TRBD1 TRBJ1-1 TRBV5-1 CASSLVGQGRVEAFF TGCGCCAGCAGCTTGGTCGGACAGGGGAGGGTTGAAGCTTTCTTT
NA NA TRBJ2-7 TRBV6-1 CASSTTLSYEQYF TGTGCCAGCAGTACTACCCTCTCCTACGAGCAGTACTTC
NA NA TRBJ1-1 TRBV11-2 CASSLTLNTEAFF TGTGCCAGCAGCTTAACTCTGAACACTGAAGCTTTCTTT
NA NA TRBJ2-2 TRBV11-2 CASSLFGGTGELFF TGTGCCAGCAGCTTATTTGGGGGAACCGGGGAGCTGTTTTTT
NA TRBD2 TRBJ2-7 TRBV7-2 CASSQPTSDEQYF TGTGCCAGCAGCCAACCTACTAGCGACGAGCAGTACTTC
NA NA TRBJ1-2 TRBV9 CASRANYGYTF TGTGCCAGCAGGGCTAACTATGGCTACACCTTC
many NA TRBJ1-5 TRBV7-2 CASSLGPGDQPQHF TGTGCCAGCAGCTTAGGTCCGGGGGATCAGCCCCAGCATTTT
NA TRBD1 TRBJ2-6 TRBV28 CASSLLGQGGAGANVLTF TGTGCCAGCAGTTTATTGGGACAGGGGGGCGCCGGGGCCAACGTCCTGACTTTC
NA TRBD1 TRBJ1-2 TRBV19 CASSYGTENYGYTF TGTGCCAGTAGTTACGGGACAGAGAACTATGGCTACACCTTC
NA TRBD1 TRBJ2-3 TRBV27 CASSSGRGTPDTQYF TGTGCCAGCAGTTCTGGCAGGGGGACACCGGATACGCAGTATTTT
NA NA TRBJ1-1 TRBV7-9 CASNRGGINTEAFF TGTGCCAGCAACCGGGGGGGTATTAACACTGAAGCTTTCTTT
NA NA TRBJ1-4 TRBV29-1 CSGGSTNEKLFF TGCAGCGGCGGCTCAACTAATGAAAAACTGTTTTTT
NA NA TRBJ2-5 TRBV28 CASSPRVGETQYF TGTGCCAGCAGCCCTAGGGTAGGGGAGACCCAGTACTTC
NA NA TRBJ2-5 TRBV13 CASRGQLYQETQYF TGTGCCAGCCGGGGGCAGCTGTACCAAGAGACCCAGTACTTC
NA TRBD1 TRBJ2-1 TRBV19 CATRQGALNEQFF TGTGCCACCCGACAGGGGGCGCTTAATGAGCAGTTCTTC
NA NA TRBJ2-3 TRBV27 CASSLLRGGTDTQYF TGTGCCAGCAGTTTGTTGCGGGGCGGCACAGATACGCAGTATTTT
once NA TRBJ2-3 TRBV7-2 CASRPPGTTTDTQYF TGTGCCAGCAGACCTCCCGGGACAACCACAGATACGCAGTATTTT
NA NA TRBJ2-3 TRBV7-6 CASSLVGGSLFGTTDTQYF TGTGCCAGCAGCTTAGTGGGGGGCTCCCTTTTTGGCACAACAGATACGCAGTATTTT
NA NA TRBJ1-1 TRBV7-8 CASSFEQGTEAFF TGTGCCAGCAGCTTCGAACAGGGCACTGAAGCTTTCTTT
NA NA TRBJ2-3 TRBV4-3 CASSQIALDSTDTQYF TGCGCCAGCAGCCAGATTGCTCTAGACAGCACAGATACGCAGTATTTT
NA NA TRBJ1-5 TRBV6-5 CASSPWFGNQPQHF TGTGCCAGCAGTCCGTGGTTTGGCAATCAGCCCCAGCATTTT
NA TRBD1 TRBJ1-5 TRBV6-5 CASSSGQLNQPQHF TGTGCCAGCAGTTCGGGACAGTTGAATCAGCCCCAGCATTTT
large TRBD2 TRBJ2-1 TRBV7-8 CASSWTSSNEQFF TGTGCCAGCAGCTGGACTAGCTCCAATGAGCAGTTCTTC
NA NA TRBJ1-1 TRBV28 CASSLSRQYEAFF TGTGCCAGCAGTTTATCGCGACAGTATGAAGCTTTCTTT
once TRBD2 TRBJ2-5 TRBV9 CASSGGTSGYVETQYF TGTGCCAGCAGCGGCGGGACTAGCGGGTATGTGGAGACCCAGTACTTC
once NA TRBJ1-2 TRBV4-3 CASSQGEGGIYGYTF TGCGCCAGCAGCCAAGGAGAGGGGGGGATCTATGGCTACACCTTC
NA TRBD1 TRBJ1-5 TRBV4-1 CASSKDRGPRGNQPQHF TGCGCCAGCAGCAAAGACAGGGGGCCGCGGGGCAATCAGCCCCAGCATTTT
NA NA TRBJ2-5 TRBV4-3 CASSQAMSRDQETQYF TGCGCCAGCAGCCAAGCGATGTCACGGGACCAAGAGACCCAGTACTTC
NA TRBD1 TRBJ1-5 TRBV19 CASSGQGEVSNQPQHF TGTGCCAGTAGTGGCCAGGGGGAAGTGAGCAATCAGCCCCAGCATTTT
NA NA TRBJ2-5 TRBV28 CASNRAGTEETQYF TGTGCCAGCAATCGGGCAGGGACGGAAGAGACCCAGTACTTC
NA TRBD2 TRBJ2-3 TRBV28 CASKTYSGSWATDTQYF TGTGCCAGCAAGACTTATAGCGGGAGCTGGGCCACAGATACGCAGTATTTT
NA TRBD1 TRBJ2-3 TRBV5-1 CASSLPGQIEYF TGCGCCAGCAGTCTACCGGGACAGATAGAGTATTTT
NA NA TRBJ2-5 TRBV5-4 CASSLEWDLQETQYF TGTGCCAGCAGCTTGGAATGGGACTTACAAGAGACCCAGTACTTC
few TRBD1 TRBJ1-4 TRBV7-2 CASRLTGGVKLFF TGTGCCAGCAGACTCACAGGGGGCGTAAAACTGTTTTTT
NA NA TRBJ2-1 TRBV9 CASSPRGGWDTYNEQFF TGTGCCAGCAGCCCCAGGGGGGGATGGGACACCTACAATGAGCAGTTCTTC
NA TRBD1 TRBJ2-5 TRBV18 CASSQRQGTAETQYF TGTGCCAGCTCACAGAGACAGGGGACCGCTGAGACCCAGTACTTC
NA NA TRBJ1-1 TRBV29-1 CSVDGELNTEAFF TGCAGCGTTGATGGGGAGTTGAACACTGAAGCTTTCTTT
NA TRBD1 TRBJ2-2 TRBV7-9 CASSLVPRDRGTGELFF TGTGCCAGCAGCTTAGTTCCCCGGGACAGGGGCACCGGGGAGCTGTTTTTT
few TRBD1 TRBJ1-2 TRBV19 CASSTRTGVNGYTF TGTGCCAGTAGTACTCGGACAGGGGTGAATGGCTACACCTTC
NA NA TRBJ1-6 TRBV6-6 CASSSDTYNSPLHF TGTGCCAGCAGTTCGGACACGTATAATTCACCCCTCCACTTT
NA NA TRBJ2-1 TRBV23-1 CASSLPGYNEQFF TGCGCCAGCAGCCTACCCGGGTACAATGAGCAGTTCTTC
NA NA TRBJ1-3 TRBV11-3 CAILSGNTIYF TGTGCCATCCTTAGTGGAAACACCATATATTTT
NA TRBD1 TRBJ2-1 TRBV7-3 CASSPLRQGANNEQFF TGTGCCAGCAGCCCCCTACGGCAGGGGGCTAACAATGAGCAGTTCTTC
NA NA TRBJ2-2 TRBV28 CASSSPGLDTGELFF TGTGCCAGCAGTTCACCCGGCCTCGACACCGGGGAGCTGTTTTTT
NA NA TRBJ1-3 TRBV30 CAWSVARNSGNTIYF TGTGCCTGGAGTGTAGCACGGAACTCTGGAAACACCATATATTTT
NA TRBD1 TRBJ2-7 TRBV9 CASSETGDTSYEQYF TGTGCCAGCAGCGAGACAGGGGACACATCCTACGAGCAGTACTTC
once NA TRBJ2-7 TRBV19 CASSRGDGYEQYF TGTGCCAGTAGTAGGGGCGACGGCTACGAGCAGTACTTC
NA NA TRBJ2-5 TRBV6-5 CASSYLARAGETQYF TGTGCCAGCAGTTATTTAGCCAGGGCGGGGGAGACCCAGTACTTC